This T cell receptor beta chain was captured in a study of CD8+ T cells in alopecia areata. This clone was counted only a few times. Its target is not known. Points from the study as a whole: Clonality was higher in lesional than normal scalp, especially in alopecia totalis/universalis. Besides other cells, scalp samples also yield sequences of resident alphabeta T cells from normal skin.

Extracted from the samples, RNA was reverse transcribed into cDNA to serve as the sequencing template. Assay used: immunoSEQ multiplex PCR; TCRdb lists only in-frame clones, some missing. The sample lists almost 250,000 clones; less than 80% were seen once. The CDR3 loop spans 15 amino acids. Per the germline V gene, CDR1 is ENHRY and CDR2 is SYGVKD. V lost 3 bases, J lost 0 bases, and 4 bases stayed unmatched. The source material was CD4+ T cells sorted from blood, sampled at week 0. The sequence came from a human donor with alopecia areata. The chain is built from TRBV10-3 and TRBJ2-7; 8 bases align to TRBD2. DNA of the CDR3: TGTGCCATCAGTGACGGGGGGGCTCTCTCCTACGAGCAGTACTTC. Translated: CAISDGGALSYEQYF.